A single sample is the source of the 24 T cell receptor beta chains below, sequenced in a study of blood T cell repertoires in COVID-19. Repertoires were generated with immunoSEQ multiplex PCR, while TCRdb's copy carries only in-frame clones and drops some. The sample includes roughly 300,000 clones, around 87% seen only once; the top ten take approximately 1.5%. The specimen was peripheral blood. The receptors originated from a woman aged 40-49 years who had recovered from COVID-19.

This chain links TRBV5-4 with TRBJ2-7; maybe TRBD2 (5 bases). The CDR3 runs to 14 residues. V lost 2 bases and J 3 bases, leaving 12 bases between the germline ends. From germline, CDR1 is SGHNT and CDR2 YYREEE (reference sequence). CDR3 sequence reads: CASSFVPGSYEQYF. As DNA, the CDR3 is TGTGCCAGCAGCTTCGTTCCGGGAAGCTACGAGCAGTACTTC.

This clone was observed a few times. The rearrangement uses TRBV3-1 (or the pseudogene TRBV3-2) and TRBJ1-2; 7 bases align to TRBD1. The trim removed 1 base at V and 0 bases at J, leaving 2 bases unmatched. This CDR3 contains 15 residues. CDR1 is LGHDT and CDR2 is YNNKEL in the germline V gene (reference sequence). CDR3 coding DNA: TGTGCCAGCAGCCAAGGACAGGGAGCTAACTATGGCTACACCTTC. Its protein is CASSQGQGANYGYTF.

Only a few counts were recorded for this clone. The CDR3 DNA is TGTGCCAGCAGCTACACGGGACAGGCAAATTCACCCCTCCACTTT. Its protein is CASSYTGQANSPLHF. The chain recombines TRBV7-2 with TRBJ1-6; 8 positions agree with TRBD1. Germline V gene lookup returns CDR1 SGHTA and CDR2 FQGNSA. Unmatched junction bases numbered 6, after V lost 4 bases and J lost 7 bases. The CDR3 contains 15 residues.

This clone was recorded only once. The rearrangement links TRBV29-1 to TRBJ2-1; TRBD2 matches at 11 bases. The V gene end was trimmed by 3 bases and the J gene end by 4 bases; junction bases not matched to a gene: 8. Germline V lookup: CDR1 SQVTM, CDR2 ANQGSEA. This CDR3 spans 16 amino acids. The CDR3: CSVDGLAGGPYNEQFF. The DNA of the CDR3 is TGCAGCGTTGATGGTCTAGCGGGGGGACCTTACAATGAGCAGTTCTTC.

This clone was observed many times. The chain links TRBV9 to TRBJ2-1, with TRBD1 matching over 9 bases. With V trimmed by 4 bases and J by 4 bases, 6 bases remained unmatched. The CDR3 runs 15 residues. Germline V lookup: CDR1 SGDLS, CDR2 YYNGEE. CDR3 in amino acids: CASSPRDRDYNEQFF. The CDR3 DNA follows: TGTGCCAGCAGCCCCCGGGACAGGGATTACAATGAGCAGTTCTTC.

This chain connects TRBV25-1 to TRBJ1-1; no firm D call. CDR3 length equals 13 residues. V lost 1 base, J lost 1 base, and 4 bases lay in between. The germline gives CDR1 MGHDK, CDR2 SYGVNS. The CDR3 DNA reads TGTGCCAGCAGTGAATCAGGGAACACTGAAGCTTTCTTT. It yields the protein CASSESGNTEAFF. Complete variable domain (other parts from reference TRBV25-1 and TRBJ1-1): EADIYQTPRYLVIGTGKKITLECSQTMGHDKMYWYQQDPGMELHLIHYSYGVNSTEKGDLSSESTVSRIRTEHFPLTLESARPSHTSQYLCASSESGNTEAFFGQGTRLTVV.

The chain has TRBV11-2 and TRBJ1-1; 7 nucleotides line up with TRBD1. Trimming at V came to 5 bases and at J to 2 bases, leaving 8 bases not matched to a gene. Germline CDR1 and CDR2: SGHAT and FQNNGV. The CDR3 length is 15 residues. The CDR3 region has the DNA TGTGCCAGCAGCCCACAGGGGAGGATAAACACTGAAGCTTTCTTT. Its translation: CASSPQGRINTEAFF.

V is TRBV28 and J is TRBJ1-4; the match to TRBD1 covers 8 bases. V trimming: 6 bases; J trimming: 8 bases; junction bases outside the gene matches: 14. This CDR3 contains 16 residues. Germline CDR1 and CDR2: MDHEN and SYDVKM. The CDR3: CASRERTGYIVEKLFF. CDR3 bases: TGTGCCAGCAGGGAACGGACAGGGTATATTGTAGAAAAACTGTTTTTT. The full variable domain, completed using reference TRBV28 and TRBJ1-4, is DVKVTQSSRYLVKRTGEKVFLECVQDMDHENMFWYRQDPGLGLRLIYFSYDVKMKEKGDIPEGYSVSREKKERFSLILESASTNQTSMYLCASRERTGYIVEKLFFGSGTQLSVL.

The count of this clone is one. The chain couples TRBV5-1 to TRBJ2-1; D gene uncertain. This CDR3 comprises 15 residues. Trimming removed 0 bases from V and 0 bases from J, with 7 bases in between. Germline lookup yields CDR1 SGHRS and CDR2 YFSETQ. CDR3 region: CASSLVANSYNEQFF. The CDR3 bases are TGCGCCAGCAGCTTGGTAGCTAACTCCTACAATGAGCAGTTCTTC. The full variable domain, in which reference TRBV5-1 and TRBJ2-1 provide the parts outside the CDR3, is KAGVTQTPRYLIKTRGQQVTLSCSPISGHRSVSWYQQTPGQGLQFLFEYFSETQRNKGNFPGRFSGRQFSNSRSEMNVSTLELGDSALYLCASSLVANSYNEQFFGPGTRLTVL.

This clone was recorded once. The CDR3: CASSYSQRGDRDEQFF. The CDR3 coding sequence is TGTGCCAGCAGTTATTCCCAGCGGGGGGACCGGGATGAGCAGTTCTTC. V is TRBV6-2 or TRBV6-3 and J is TRBJ2-1, with 9 bases aligning to TRBD2. V lost 3 bases to trimming and J lost 8 bases; unmatched junction nucleotides: 11. Looked up from germline, CDR1 is MNHEY and CDR2 is SVGEGT. This CDR3 is 16 amino acids long.

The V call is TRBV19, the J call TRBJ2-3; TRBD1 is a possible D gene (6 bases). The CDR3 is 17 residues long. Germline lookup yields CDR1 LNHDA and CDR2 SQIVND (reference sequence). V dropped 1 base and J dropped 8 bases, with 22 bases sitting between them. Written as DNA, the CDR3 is TGTGCCAGTAGTATAGCCCCCACAGGGATATTAGTCGGTACGCAGTATTTT. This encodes CASSIAPTGILVGTQYF.

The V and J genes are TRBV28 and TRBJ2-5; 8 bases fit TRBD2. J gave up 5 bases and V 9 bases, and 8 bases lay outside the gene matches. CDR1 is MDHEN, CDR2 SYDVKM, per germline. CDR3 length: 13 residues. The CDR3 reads CASCRVAGETQYF. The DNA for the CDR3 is TGTGCCAGTTGCCGGGTAGCGGGGGAGACCCAGTACTTC.

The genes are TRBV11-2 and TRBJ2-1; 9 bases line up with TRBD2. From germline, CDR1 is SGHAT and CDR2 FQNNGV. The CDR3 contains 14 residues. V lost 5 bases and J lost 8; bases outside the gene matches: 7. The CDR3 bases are TGTGCCAGCAGCCGATCGCGGGGGGGGGATGAGCAGTTCTTC. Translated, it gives CASSRSRGGDEQFF.

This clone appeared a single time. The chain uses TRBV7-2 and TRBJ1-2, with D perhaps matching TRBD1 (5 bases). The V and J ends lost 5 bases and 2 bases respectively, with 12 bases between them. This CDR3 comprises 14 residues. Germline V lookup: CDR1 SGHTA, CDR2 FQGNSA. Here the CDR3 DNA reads TGTGCCAGCAGCCAAGGGGCGGAAAACTATGGCTACACCTTC. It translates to CASSQGAENYGYTF.

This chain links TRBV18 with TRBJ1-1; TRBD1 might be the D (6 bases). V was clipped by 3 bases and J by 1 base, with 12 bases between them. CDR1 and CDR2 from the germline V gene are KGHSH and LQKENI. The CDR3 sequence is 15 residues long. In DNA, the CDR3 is TGTGCCAGCTCACCCGCGGACAGCGCGAACACTGAAGCTTTCTTT. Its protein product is CASSPADSANTEAFF.

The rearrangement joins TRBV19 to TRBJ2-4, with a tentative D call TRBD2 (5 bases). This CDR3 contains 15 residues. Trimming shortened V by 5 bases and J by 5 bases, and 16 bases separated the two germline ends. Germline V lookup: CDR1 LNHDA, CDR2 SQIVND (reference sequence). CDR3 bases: TGTGCCAGTAGTCTAAACCCGGGAACCCAAAACATTCAGTACTTC. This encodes CASSLNPGTQNIQYF.

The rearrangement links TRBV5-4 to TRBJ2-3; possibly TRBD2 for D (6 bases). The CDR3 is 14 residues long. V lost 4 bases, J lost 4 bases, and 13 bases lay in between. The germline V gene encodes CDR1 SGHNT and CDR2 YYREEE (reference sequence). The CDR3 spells CASSRGLGADTQYF. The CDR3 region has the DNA TGTGCCAGCAGCAGGGGACTTGGGGCAGATACGCAGTATTTT. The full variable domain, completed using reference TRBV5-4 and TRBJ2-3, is ETGVTQSPTHLIKTRGQQVTLRCSSQSGHNTVSWYQQALGQGPQFIFQYYREEENGRGNFPPRFSGLQFPNYSSELNVNALELDDSALYLCASSRGLGADTQYFGPGTRLTVL.

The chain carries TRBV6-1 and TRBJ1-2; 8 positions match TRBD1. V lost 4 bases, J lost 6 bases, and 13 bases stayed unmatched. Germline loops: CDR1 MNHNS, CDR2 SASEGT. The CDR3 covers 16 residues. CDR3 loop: CASSVRLGRGPDGYTF. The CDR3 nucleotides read TGTGCCAGCAGTGTCCGCCTGGGCAGGGGGCCGGATGGCTACACCTTC.

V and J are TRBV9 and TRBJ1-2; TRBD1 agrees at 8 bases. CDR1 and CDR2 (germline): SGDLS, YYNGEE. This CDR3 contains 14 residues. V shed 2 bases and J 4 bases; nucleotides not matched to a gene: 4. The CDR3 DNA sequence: TGTGCCAGCAGCGTCGACAGGGGCGGCTATGGCTACACCTTC. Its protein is CASSVDRGGYGYTF.

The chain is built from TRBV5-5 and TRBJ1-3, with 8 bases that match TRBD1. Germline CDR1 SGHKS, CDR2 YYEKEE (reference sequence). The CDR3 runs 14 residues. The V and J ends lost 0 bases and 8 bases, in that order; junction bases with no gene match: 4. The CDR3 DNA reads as TGTGCCAGCAGCTTGGCCGGGACAGGCGACACCATATATTTT. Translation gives CASSLAGTGDTIYF.

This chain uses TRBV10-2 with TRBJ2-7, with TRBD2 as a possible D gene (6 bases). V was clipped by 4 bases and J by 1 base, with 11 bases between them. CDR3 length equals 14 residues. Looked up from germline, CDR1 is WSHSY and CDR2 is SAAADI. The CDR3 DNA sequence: TGCGCCAGCAGTGGCCTGGAGGGGTCCTACGAGCAGTACTTC. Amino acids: CASSGLEGSYEQYF.

The chain's CDR3 is CASTRDRGNTEAFF. CDR3 nucleotides: TGTGCCAGCACTCGGGACAGAGGGAACACTGAAGCTTTCTTT. The rearrangement uses TRBV2 and TRBJ1-1; 7 bases line up with TRBD1. In germline, CDR1 is SNHLY, CDR2 FYNNEI. After removal of 7 bases from V and 1 base from J, the junction contained 6 bases not matched to a gene. The CDR3 sequence is 14 residues long.

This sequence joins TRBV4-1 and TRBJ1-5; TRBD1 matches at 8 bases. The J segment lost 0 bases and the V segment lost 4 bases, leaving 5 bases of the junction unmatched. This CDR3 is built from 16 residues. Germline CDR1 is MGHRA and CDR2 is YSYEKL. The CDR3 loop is CASSRTGHDSNQPQHF. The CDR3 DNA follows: TGCGCCAGCAGCCGGACAGGGCATGATAGCAATCAGCCCCAGCATTTT.

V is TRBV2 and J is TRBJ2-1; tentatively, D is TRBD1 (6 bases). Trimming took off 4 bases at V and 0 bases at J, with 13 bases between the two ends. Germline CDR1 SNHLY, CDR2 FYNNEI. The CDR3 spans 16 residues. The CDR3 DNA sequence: TGTGCCAGCAGTGTGAGGGGGTCTAACTCCTACAATGAGCAGTTCTTC. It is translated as CASSVRGSNSYNEQFF. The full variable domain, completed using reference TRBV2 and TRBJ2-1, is EPEVTQTPSHQVTQMGQEVILRCVPISNHLYFYWYRQILGQKVEFLVSFYNNEISEKSEIFDDQFSVERPDGSNFTLKIRSTKLEDSAMYFCASSVRGSNSYNEQFFGPGTRLTVL.